Below are 8 T cell receptor beta chains sequenced from a single sample in a study of shared clonotypes between healthy human individuals. This table comes from immunoSEQ multiplex PCR, and its TCRdb copy is limited to in-frame clones, with some not included. This repertoire shows some 500,000 clones, 90% to 97% found once; its top ten account for 0.05% to 0.07%. Sample: naive CD4+ T cells sorted from blood. Subset of the sample: CD45RA+ positively selected. All receptors come from a woman aged 25 to 39 in good health.

This clone showed up just once. The V and J genes are TRBV10-3 and TRBJ1-5; D uncertain. Trimming cost V 4 bases and J 7 bases, with 11 bases left between them. Germline-derived CDR1 and CDR2 are ENHRY and SYGVKD. The CDR3 spans 13 residues. The DNA of the CDR3 is TGTGCCATCAGTGTTGACAAGGCCCAGCCCCAGCATTTT. Protein sequence: CAISVDKAQPQHF.

This clone was observed once. The chain uses TRBV5-1 and TRBJ2-5, with a tentative D call TRBD2 (5 bases). Matching the DNA end better, TRBJ2-7 makes the J call doubtful. CDR3 length: 13 residues. Germline V gives CDR1 SGHRS, CDR2 YFSETQ. The CDR3 spells CASSLVAGYEQYF. The CDR3 region has the DNA TGCGCCAGCAGCTTGGTTGCGGGCTACGAGCAGTACTTC.

Of note for this clone: Other DNA sequences within the sample encode an identical CDR3. The rearrangement uses TRBV28 and TRBJ1-1; no firm D call. CDR1 MDHEN and CDR2 SYDVKM come from the germline V gene. This CDR3 spans 12 amino acids. The ends were cut back, 4 bases at V and 2 bases at J, with 5 bases in the middle. CDR3 nucleotide sequence: TGTGCCAGCAGTTCGGGAAACACTGAAGCTTTCTTT. It codes for CASSSGNTEAFF.

The gene calls are TRBV6-5 and TRBJ1-2; D gene unclear. V gave up 2 bases and J gave up 8 bases, with 12 bases separating them. CDR3 length: 13 amino acids. From germline, CDR1 is MNHEY and CDR2 SVGAGI. CDR3 DNA: TGTGCCAGCAGTTACGGGCAAAGGCAGGGCTACACCTTC. This gives the protein CASSYGQRQGYTF.

In this sample, this clone turned up once. The V call is TRBV10-3, the J call TRBJ2-7; TRBD1 is a possible D gene (6 bases). V gave up 5 bases and J gave up 6 bases, with 11 bases separating them. The germline V gene has CDR1 ENHRY and CDR2 SYGVKD. CDR3 size: 12 residues. The CDR3 reads CAISTGSREQYF. CDR3 sequence (DNA): TGTGCCATCAGTACAGGGTCCCGCGAGCAGTACTTC.

The rearrangement links TRBV5-4 to TRBJ1-1; D is possibly TRBD1 (6 bases). CDR3 size: 13 residues. Germline lookup yields CDR1 SGHNT and CDR2 YYREEE (reference sequence). Between the trimmed V and J ends, which lost 5 bases and 3 bases, there was a span of 11 bases. The CDR3 DNA follows: TGTGCCAGCAGGAGGGACACCCACACTGAAGCTTTCTTT. It codes for CASRRDTHTEAFF.

The genes are TRBV6-1 and TRBJ2-3; 8 bases map to TRBD2. Germline V gives CDR1 MNHNS, CDR2 SASEGT. With V trimmed by 4 bases and J by 0 bases, 3 bases remained unmatched. CDR3 length equals 15 residues. The CDR3 coding sequence is TGTGCCAGCAGTGGTAGCGGGACTAGCACAGATACGCAGTATTTT. Amino acids: CASSGSGTSTDTQYF.

V is TRBV28 and J is TRBJ2-3; a possible D gene is TRBD1 (6 bases). The CDR3 extends over 15 amino acids. Trimming cost V 3 bases and J 4 bases, with 14 bases left between them. Germline V gene sequence: CDR1 MDHEN, CDR2 SYDVKM. CDR3 sequence reads: CASSFLQGRSDTQYF. DNA for the CDR3: TGTGCCAGCAGTTTTTTGCAGGGGCGTTCAGATACGCAGTATTTT.